What follows are 12 T cell receptor beta chains derived from one specimen sequenced in a study of blood T cell repertoires in COVID-19. Measured with immunoSEQ multiplex PCR; TCRdb has only the in-frame clones, and not every one. The sample has some 190,000 clones, about 81% seen once. The sequencing sample was made of PBMCs or T cells enriched from blood (not recorded which). All receptors come from a woman aged 25 to 39 who had recovered from COVID-19.

CDR3: CASRRQGPNTEAFF. For the CDR3, the DNA is TGTGCCAGCAGGCGACAGGGACCGAACACTGAAGCTTTCTTT. The chain joins TRBV28 to TRBJ1-1; the match to TRBD1 covers 7 bases. Germline V gives CDR1 MDHEN, CDR2 SYDVKM. J lost 1 base, V lost 6 bases, and 5 bases had no gene match. The length of the CDR3 is 14 residues.

The chain joins TRBV7-9 to TRBJ2-5, with D perhaps matching TRBD1 (6 bases). CDR1 and CDR2 (germline): SEHNR, FQNEAQ (reference sequence). The CDR3 runs 14 residues. Trimming cost V 6 bases and J 2 bases, with 13 bases left between them. CDR3 loop: CASSWTVQQETQYF. The CDR3 DNA sequence: TGTGCCAGCAGTTGGACAGTACAACAAGAGACCCAGTACTTC.

The rearrangement links TRBV7-6 to TRBJ1-1, with a possible D match to TRBD1 (6 bases). The V and J ends lost 2 bases and 1 base respectively, with 17 bases between them. Germline V gives CDR1 SGHVS, CDR2 FNYEAQ. CDR3 size: 17 residues. This CDR3 is CASSLTNWGGRNTEAFF. CDR3 DNA: TGTGCCAGCAGCTTAACGAATTGGGGGGGGCGGAACACTGAAGCTTTCTTT.

The J gene is TRBJ2-7, the V gene TRBV5-1; D is uncertain. The CDR3 consists of 14 residues. The V and J ends lost 0 bases and 2 bases respectively, with 9 bases between them. Germline V CDR1 and CDR2: SGHRS, YFSETQ. This CDR3 is CASSLGLGPYEQYF. The CDR3, as DNA: TGCGCCAGCAGCTTGGGCCTCGGTCCCTACGAGCAGTACTTC. The complete variable domain, with remaining parts taken from reference TRBV5-1 and TRBJ2-7, reads KAGVTQTPRYLIKTRGQQVTLSCSPISGHRSVSWYQQTPGQGLQFLFEYFSETQRNKGNFPGRFSGRQFSNSRSEMNVSTLELGDSALYLCASSLGLGPYEQYFGPGTRLTVT.

V and J are TRBV28 and TRBJ2-1; a possible D gene is TRBD2 (5 bases). Deletions cut 1 base from V and 2 bases from J, with 12 bases between. The CDR3 sequence is 16 residues long. CDR1 and CDR2 (germline): MDHEN, SYDVKM. The CDR3 coding sequence is TGTGCCAGCAGTTTATTCGGGGTTAAGGCCTACAATGAGCAGTTCTTC. Translating it yields CASSLFGVKAYNEQFF.

This rearrangement joins TRBV14 to TRBJ2-3; 13 bases line up with TRBD2. J gave up 0 bases and V 4 bases, and 1 base lay outside the gene matches. Germline CDR1 reads SGHDN; CDR2 reads FVKESK. This CDR3 is 16 amino acids long. DNA for the CDR3: TGTGCCAGCAGCCTGGGACTAGCGGGGAGCACAGATACGCAGTATTTT. This codes for CASSLGLAGSTDTQYF. The variable domain in full, with the rest retrieved from reference TRBV14 and TRBJ2-3, is EAGVTQFPSHSVIEKGQTVTLRCDPISGHDNLYWYRRVMGKEIKFLLHFVKESKQDESGMPNNRFLAERTGGTYSTLKVQPAELEDSGVYFCASSLGLAGSTDTQYFGPGTRLTVL.

V usage is TRBV24-1 and J usage is TRBJ2-2; weak D call: TRBD2 (6 bases). The CDR3 has 17 amino acids. Trimming left V 0 bases short and J 7 bases short, with 17 bases between. The germline CDR1 and CDR2 sequences are KGHDR and SFDVKD. The CDR3 DNA sequence: TGTGCCACCAGTGATTTGGCCGGGACTCTTGGAGGCGGGGAGCTGTTTTTT. Its protein is CATSDLAGTLGGGELFF.

CDR3 sequence: CASSQTGSGNTIYF. DNA for the CDR3: TGTGCCAGCAGTCAGACAGGGAGTGGAAACACCATATATTTT. The rearrangement joins TRBV5-6 to TRBJ1-3; 7 bases align to TRBD1. Looked up from germline, CDR1 is SGHDT and CDR2 is YYEEEE. There are 14 residues in the CDR3. The V segment lost 5 bases and the J segment 3 bases; nucleotides outside the gene matches: 5.

This clone was seen more than once but under ten times. The chain combines TRBV4-1 with TRBJ1-4; D perhaps matches TRBD1 (5 bases). The ends were cut back, 6 bases at V and 8 bases at J, with 22 bases in the middle. The CDR3 loop spans 16 amino acids. CDR1 is MGHRA and CDR2 is YSYEKL in the germline V gene. CDR3 sequence: CASSRFGGGGLEKLFF. CDR3 sequence (DNA): TGCGCCAGCAGTCGTTTCGGGGGTGGTGGGCTAGAAAAACTGTTTTTT.

V usage is TRBV28 and J usage is TRBJ2-7; tentatively, D is TRBD2 (5 bases). V lost 4 bases, J lost 7 bases, and 20 bases lay in between. This CDR3 spans 15 amino acids. In germline, CDR1 is MDHEN, CDR2 SYDVKM. This CDR3 reads CASSSPIAGRGEQYV. The CDR3 coding sequence is TGTGCCAGCAGTTCACCAATAGCCGGGCGAGGGGAGCAGTACGTC.

This clone was seen ten or more times. The chain joins TRBV6-4 to TRBJ2-2; 13 nucleotides line up with TRBD2. The CDR3 sequence is 15 residues long. The V gene end was trimmed by 4 bases and the J gene end by 4 bases; junction bases not matched to a gene: 0. Germline CDR1 MRHNA, CDR2 SNTAGT. CDR3 sequence (DNA): TGTGCCAGCAGTGGACTAGCGGGGGGCACCGGGGAGCTGTTTTTT. Its protein product is CASSGLAGGTGELFF.

The chain employs TRBV19 and TRBJ2-4; the match to TRBD2 covers 9 bases. CDR1 is LNHDA, CDR2 SQIVND, per germline (reference sequence). J lost 0 bases, V lost 6 bases, and 6 bases had no gene match. The length of the CDR3 is 16 residues. CDR3 in amino acids: CASSRLAELAKNIQYF. As DNA, the CDR3 is TGTGCCAGTAGCCGACTAGCGGAACTAGCCAAAAACATTCAGTACTTC.